These T cell receptor beta chains were read from a single sample in a study of blood T cell repertoires in COVID-19. TCRdb keeps only in-frame clones here, not all; method: immunoSEQ multiplex PCR. The table lists about 62,000 clones, 80% to 90% of them singletons. Sequencing was done on a sample of peripheral blood. The receptor source for this set is a woman aged 55-70 years with COVID-19, enrolled during active disease. The CDR3 runs from the conserved cysteine through the conserved F or W. The order of the fields is V gene, clone size, D gene, J gene, CDR3 protein, CDR3 DNA. The D gene is left open where the match is weak. Clone size is stated in some rows and not others, as once, few, many or a class when expanded.

TRBV7-2	few	TRBD1	TRBJ1-2	CASRYGTEEGYTF	TGTGCCAGCAGGTATGGGACAGAAGAGGGCTACACCTTC
TRBV5-1	-	-	TRBJ1-4	CASSFFSGVKKLFF	TGCGCCAGCAGCTTTTTTTCGGGAGTTAAAAAACTGTTTTTT
TRBV27	-	TRBD2	TRBJ2-3	CASSTPTSGASTDTQYF	TGTGCCAGCAGCACACCGACTAGCGGGGCTAGCACAGATACGCAGTATTTT
TRBV7-9	-	-	TRBJ2-5	CASSPGAGALETQYF	TGTGCCAGCAGCCCAGGCGCAGGGGCGCTTGAGACCCAGTACTTC
TRBV3-1/TRBV3-2	-	-	TRBJ2-1	CASSPSGPASEQFF	TGTGCCAGCAGCCCCTCAGGCCCCGCGAGTGAGCAGTTCTTC
TRBV28	once	TRBD1	TRBJ2-3	CASSFPRDRKTDTQYF	TGTGCCAGCAGTTTCCCCCGGGACAGGAAGACAGATACGCAGTATTTT
TRBV13	-	TRBD2	TRBJ2-7	CASSWGLAGLYEQYF	TGTGCCAGCAGCTGGGGACTAGCGGGACTTTACGAGCAGTACTTC
TRBV7-2	-	TRBD2	TRBJ2-7	CASSLALAGGSYEQYF	TGTGCCAGCAGCTTAGCCCTAGCGGGAGGCTCCTACGAGCAGTACTTC
TRBV18	-	TRBD2	TRBJ2-7	CASSSLAGSLIYEQYF	TGTGCCAGCTCATCACTAGCGGGGTCCTTAATCTACGAGCAGTACTTC
TRBV7-2	-	-	TRBJ1-1	CASSLAPSGNTEAFF	TGTGCCAGCAGCTTAGCTCCCTCGGGGAACACTGAAGCTTTCTTT
TRBV28	-	TRBD1	TRBJ2-5	CASSSTRTGGETQYF	TGTGCCAGCAGTTCTACCCGGACAGGGGGGGAGACCCAGTACTTC
TRBV30	-	-	TRBJ1-3	CAWMSGSTIYF	TGTGCCTGGATGTCTGGGAGCACCATATATTTT
TRBV24-1	-	-	TRBJ2-7	CATSVSGPPYEQYF	TGTGCCACCAGTGTTAGCGGACCGCCCTACGAGCAGTACTTC
TRBV30	-	TRBD1	TRBJ2-7	CAWRGQGEFYEQYF	TGTGCCTGGAGGGGACAGGGCGAGTTCTACGAGCAGTACTTC
TRBV6-5	-	TRBD1	TRBJ1-4	CASSYWGQINEKLFF	TGTGCCAGCAGTTACTGGGGACAGATTAATGAAAAACTGTTTTTT
TRBV7-2	-	TRBD1	TRBJ1-2	CASSTTGSYGYTF	TGTGCCAGCAGCACGACAGGGTCCTATGGCTACACCTTC
TRBV7-3	-	-	TRBJ2-7	CASSLTGFSYEQYF	TGTGCCAGCAGCTTGACAGGTTTTTCCTACGAGCAGTACTTC
TRBV21-1	-	-	TRBJ2-1	CASSKYGTSGLEGSYNEQFF	TGTGCCAGCAGCAAATACGGGACTAGCGGCCTGGAGGGCTCCTACAATGAGCAGTTCTTC
TRBV7-8	-	TRBD1	TRBJ1-6	CASSTGQDNSPLHF	TGTGCCAGCAGCACAGGACAGGATAATTCACCCCTCCACTTT
TRBV5-1	-	-	TRBJ1-3	CASSPQGSGNTIYF	TGCGCCAGCAGCCCGCAGGGCTCTGGAAACACCATATATTTT
TRBV30	-	-	TRBJ2-7	CAWSLVRGFTYEQYF	TGTGCCTGGAGTCTTGTACGGGGGTTTACCTACGAGCAGTACTTC
TRBV6-5	few	TRBD2	TRBJ2-5	CASSPGTTRQETQYF	TGTGCCAGCAGCCCCGGGACTACGCGACAAGAGACCCAGTACTTC
TRBV4-3	-	TRBD1	TRBJ1-2	CASSQGTDGYTF	TGCGCCAGCAGCCAGGGGACAGACGGCTACACCTTC
TRBV7-6	-	TRBD1	TRBJ1-2	CASSSDSRGDYGYTF	TGTGCCAGCAGCTCGGACAGCAGGGGGGATTATGGCTACACCTTC
TRBV6-5	-	-	TRBJ2-7	CATFYLYEQYF	TGTGCCACCTTCTATCTCTACGAGCAGTACTTC
TRBV27	-	-	TRBJ1-2	CASSSGWEGYTF	TGTGCCAGCAGTTCAGGGTGGGAAGGCTACACCTTC
TRBV19	-	-	TRBJ1-2	CASSIGVNRPIYGYTF	TGTGCCAGTAGTATTGGGGTGAACAGGCCGATCTATGGCTACACCTTC
TRBV14	-	-	TRBJ1-5	CASSQDIPSNQPQHF	TGTGCCAGCAGCCAAGACATCCCTAGCAATCAGCCCCAGCATTTT
TRBV28	-	-	TRBJ1-2	CASSPGGRTNYGYTF	TGTGCCAGCAGTCCCGGAGGACGGACTAACTATGGCTACACCTTC
TRBV10-3	few	-	TRBJ1-6	CAISEESTGLDSPLHF	TGTGCCATCAGTGAGGAAAGTACAGGGTTGGATTCACCCCTCCACTTT
TRBV11-3	once	TRBD1	TRBJ2-5	CASSRRTGEETQYF	TGTGCCAGCAGTCGTAGGACAGGGGAAGAGACCCAGTACTTC
TRBV7-9	-	TRBD2	TRBJ2-3	CASSFVGLIAGAGDTQYF	TGTGCCAGCAGCTTTGTCGGCCTAATAGCGGGAGCGGGAGATACGCAGTATTTT
TRBV24-1	-	TRBD1	TRBJ2-2	CATRQGPNTGELFF	TGTGCCACCCGACAGGGGCCGAACACCGGGGAGCTGTTTTTT
TRBV3-1/TRBV3-2	-	TRBD1	TRBJ1-4	CASSQRTGLKEKLFF	TGTGCCAGCAGCCAACGGACAGGGCTGAAGGAAAAACTGTTTTTT
TRBV24-1	-	TRBD2	TRBJ2-1	CATSDTVAGGRGNEQFF	TGTGCCACCAGTGATACCGTAGCGGGAGGGAGGGGCAATGAGCAGTTCTTC
TRBV4-2	-	-	TRBJ1-2	CASSQEFWAANYGYTF	TGTGCCAGCAGCCAAGAATTCTGGGCAGCAAACTATGGCTACACCTTC
TRBV19	once	TRBD2	TRBJ2-1	CASSTRSGVSSYNEQFF	TGTGCCAGTAGCACCCGTAGCGGGGTCAGCTCCTACAATGAGCAGTTCTTC
TRBV7-8	-	TRBD2	TRBJ2-1	CASSPLAVSYNEQFF	TGTGCCAGCAGCCCCCTAGCGGTCTCCTACAATGAGCAGTTCTTC
TRBV7-7	-	-	TRBJ2-3	CASSYGEGDTQYF	TGTGCTAGCAGCTATGGAGAGGGAGATACGCAGTATTTT
TRBV19	-	TRBD1	TRBJ1-1	CASSNGQGPLNTEAFF	TGTGCCAGTAGTAATGGACAGGGGCCCCTGAACACTGAAGCTTTCTTT
TRBV7-9	-	-	TRBJ2-7	CASSLVVGAGDYEQYF	TGTGCCAGCAGCTTAGTGGTTGGGGCAGGCGACTACGAGCAGTACTTC
TRBV24-1	once	-	TRBJ1-5	CATSAGVNQPQHF	TGTGCCACCAGTGCCGGGGTAAATCAGCCCCAGCATTTT
TRBV20-1	-	-	TRBJ2-5	CSAQYQETQYF	TGCAGTGCTCAGTACCAAGAGACCCAGTACTTC
TRBV6-4	-	TRBD2	TRBJ2-1	CASRGASGKGYNEQFF	TGTGCCAGCAGGGGGGCTAGCGGGAAGGGCTACAATGAGCAGTTCTTC
TRBV7-2	-	-	TRBJ1-3	CASSLASRSLGNTIYF	TGTGCCAGCAGCTTAGCGTCGAGGAGCCTAGGAAACACCATATATTTT
TRBV3-1/TRBV3-2	-	-	TRBJ1-1	CASSPTVVIGYSTEAFF	TGTGCCAGCAGCCCGACAGTTGTTATAGGGTATAGCACTGAAGCTTTCTTT
TRBV6-6	once	TRBD2	TRBJ2-5	CASSFRGRGETQYF	TGTGCCAGCAGTTTTCGCGGGAGGGGGGAGACCCAGTACTTC
TRBV3-1/TRBV3-2	-	-	TRBJ2-4	CASSQEGAKNIQYF	TGTGCCAGCAGCCAGGAGGGGGCCAAAAACATTCAGTACTTC
TRBV20-1	-	TRBD2	TRBJ2-7	CSASRPAGAYEQYF	TGCAGTGCTAGTAGGCCAGCGGGGGCCTACGAGCAGTACTTC
TRBV7-2	-	-	TRBJ2-7	CASSTGQSVSYEQYF	TGTGCCAGCAGCACAGGACAGAGTGTCTCCTACGAGCAGTACTTC
TRBV9	-	-	TRBJ2-7	CASSGAGATYEQYF	TGTGCCAGCAGCGGGGCAGGGGCCACTTACGAGCAGTACTTC
TRBV9	-	-	TRBJ2-1	CASSVVGGVTYNEQFF	TGTGCCAGCAGCGTAGTCGGGGGAGTAACCTACAATGAGCAGTTCTTC
TRBV20-1	-	-	TRBJ1-2	CSASEGSAMGYTF	TGCAGTGCTAGTGAGGGTAGCGCTATGGGCTACACCTTC